One and the same sample provided the 8 T cell receptor beta chains below, sequenced in a study of vaccination effects on CD4 cells after COVID-19. The antigens for these receptors are not known. Generated by immunoSEQ multiplex PCR, the TCRdb table keeps only in-frame clones and is missing some. The data hold under 40,000 clones, with 82% observed a single time. Around day 10 of culture, CD4+ T cells were separated out. The sequencing used CD4+ T cells from PBMCs cultured without peptide, collected before COVID-19 vaccination. These receptors all come from a human donor who received a COVID-19 vaccine.

This rearrangement joins TRBV6-5 to TRBJ1-5; D not resolved. The germline V gene has CDR1 MNHEY and CDR2 SVGAGI. The CDR3 length is 13 residues. V lost 7 bases, J lost 0 bases, and 7 bases lay in between. The CDR3 nucleotides are TGTGCCAGCACTTTTTATAGCAATCAGCCCCAGCATTTT. This gives the protein CASTFYSNQPQHF.

This rearrangement joins TRBV5-1 to TRBJ2-1, with D possibly matching TRBD1 (6 bases). The V gene lost 0 bases and the J gene lost 7 bases, with 14 bases spanning the gap. In germline, CDR1 is SGHRS, CDR2 YFSETQ. There are 15 residues in the CDR3. The CDR3 region is CASSLEGRGRNEQFF. The CDR3 DNA reads as TGCGCCAGCAGCTTGGAGGGCAGGGGAAGGAATGAGCAGTTCTTC. The full variable domain, rest sourced from reference TRBV5-1 and TRBJ2-1, is KAGVTQTPRYLIKTRGQQVTLSCSPISGHRSVSWYQQTPGQGLQFLFEYFSETQRNKGNFPGRFSGRQFSNSRSEMNVSTLELGDSALYLCASSLEGRGRNEQFFGPGTRLTVL.

The chain has TRBV6-2 or TRBV6-3 and TRBJ1-2; D call uncertain. Germline V CDR1 and CDR2: MNHEY, SVGEGT. The CDR3 covers 11 residues. Trimming left V 4 bases short and J 8 bases short, with 8 bases between. CDR3 loop: CASSSSRGYTF. The CDR3 DNA reads TGTGCCAGCAGTTCCTCGAGAGGCTACACCTTC.

This chain connects TRBV19 to TRBJ1-2; 7 nucleotides agree with TRBD1. CDR1 LNHDA and CDR2 SQIVND come from the germline V gene (reference sequence). This CDR3 is built from 16 residues. V dropped 2 bases and J dropped 2; count of bases not matched to a gene: 8. CDR3 protein: CASSIPLGQENYGYTF. The CDR3, as DNA: TGTGCCAGTAGTATACCCCTTGGACAGGAAAACTATGGCTACACCTTC.

This chain joins TRBV2 and TRBJ2-1; TRBD1 aligns across 7 bases. The length of the CDR3 is 14 residues. CDR1 is SNHLY, CDR2 FYNNEI, per germline. The V and J ends lost 7 bases and 2 bases, in that order; junction bases with no gene match: 5. The CDR3 DNA follows: TGTGCCAGCACCTTGACAGGGACCTACAATGAGCAGTTCTTC. Translating it yields CASTLTGTYNEQFF.

There are a few counts of this clone. The chain is built from TRBV5-6 and TRBJ1-1; 7 bases align to TRBD1. The germline V gene encodes CDR1 SGHDT and CDR2 YYEEEE. The junction had 5 bases not matched to a gene; V was cut back by 1 base and J by 5 bases. This CDR3 comprises 14 residues. CDR3 residues: CASSLTAGGTEAFF. DNA for the CDR3: TGTGCCAGCAGCTTGACAGCAGGGGGAACTGAAGCTTTCTTT.

The chain uses TRBV28 and TRBJ1-3; D is ambiguous. Germline V gene data show CDR1 as MDHEN and CDR2 as SYDVKM. The CDR3 totals 13 residues. Trimming pared 5 bases from V and 6 bases from J, leaving 11 bases between. CDR3: CASSLGNVNTIYF. The CDR3 nucleotides are TGTGCCAGCAGTCTCGGGAATGTAAACACCATATATTTT. Supplemented by reference TRBV28 and TRBJ1-3, the full variable domain reads DVKVTQSSRYLVKRTGEKVFLECVQDMDHENMFWYRQDPGLGLRLIYFSYDVKMKEKGDIPEGYSVSREKKERFSLILESASTNQTSMYLCASSLGNVNTIYFGEGSWLTVV.

This chain joins TRBV5-1 and TRBJ1-4; D unclear. Deletions cut 0 bases from V and 3 bases from J, with 12 bases between. The CDR3 is made up of 16 amino acids. Germline V CDR1 and CDR2: SGHRS, YFSETQ. CDR3 amino acids: CASSLGAMTANEKLFF. The CDR3 DNA reads TGCGCCAGCAGCTTGGGCGCCATGACGGCTAATGAAAAACTGTTTTTT.